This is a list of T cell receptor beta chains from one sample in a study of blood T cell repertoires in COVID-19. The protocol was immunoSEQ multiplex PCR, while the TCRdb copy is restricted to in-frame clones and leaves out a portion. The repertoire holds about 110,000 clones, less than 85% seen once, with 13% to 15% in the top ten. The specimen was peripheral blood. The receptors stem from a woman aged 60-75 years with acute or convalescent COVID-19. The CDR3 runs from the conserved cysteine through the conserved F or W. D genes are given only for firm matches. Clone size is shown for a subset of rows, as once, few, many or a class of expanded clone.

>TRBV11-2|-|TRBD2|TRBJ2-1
CASSSATSGEQFF
TGTGCCAGCAGCTCAGCCACTAGCGGAGAGCAGTTCTTC
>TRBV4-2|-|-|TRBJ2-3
CASSQDRTGTDTQYF
TGTGCCAGCAGCCAAGACCGCACGGGCACAGATACGCAGTATTTT
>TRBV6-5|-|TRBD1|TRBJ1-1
CASSYHGQGRTEAFF
TGTGCCAGCAGTTACCATGGACAGGGCCGCACTGAAGCTTTCTTT
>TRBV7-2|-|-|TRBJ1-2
CASSPQSGAGNYGYTF
TGTGCCAGCAGCCCCCAAAGTGGGGCAGGGAACTATGGCTACACCTTC
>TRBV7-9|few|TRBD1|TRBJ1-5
CASRRQGAGPQHF
TGTGCCAGCAGGAGACAGGGGGCTGGGCCCCAGCATTTT
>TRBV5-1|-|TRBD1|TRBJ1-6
CASSTTDRDSSPLHF
TGCGCCAGCAGCACGACGGACAGGGACTCTTCACCCCTCCACTTT
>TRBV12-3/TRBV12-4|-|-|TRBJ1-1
CASRLTGSEAFF
TGTGCCAGCAGGCTAACAGGGTCTGAAGCTTTCTTT
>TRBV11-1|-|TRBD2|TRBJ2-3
CASSWTSGSTDTQYF
TGTGCCAGCAGTTGGACTAGCGGGAGCACAGATACGCAGTATTTT
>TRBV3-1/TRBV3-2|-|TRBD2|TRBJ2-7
CASSSPAGDPYEQYF
TGTGCCAGCAGCTCCCCAGCGGGGGACCCCTACGAGCAGTACTTC
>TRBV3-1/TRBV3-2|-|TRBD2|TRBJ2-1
CASSQIAGGDYNEQFF
TGTGCCAGCAGCCAAATAGCGGGGGGCGACTACAATGAGCAGTTCTTC
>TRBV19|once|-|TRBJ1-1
CASSIGGGMDTEAFF
TGTGCCAGTAGTATAGGGGGGGGCATGGACACTGAAGCTTTCTTT
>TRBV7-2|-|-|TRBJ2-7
CASSLGWSGGTYEQYF
TGTGCCAGCAGCTTAGGATGGTCCGGGGGAACCTACGAGCAGTACTTC
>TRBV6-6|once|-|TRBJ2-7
CASTSVTYEQYF
TGTGCCAGCACCTCAGTTACCTACGAGCAGTACTTC
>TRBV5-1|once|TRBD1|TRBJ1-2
CASSIGQGASGYTF
TGCGCCAGCAGCATCGGACAGGGGGCAAGTGGCTACACCTTC
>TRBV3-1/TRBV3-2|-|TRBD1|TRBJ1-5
CASSQDMTGNQPQHF
TGTGCCAGCAGCCAAGATATGACAGGGAATCAGCCCCAGCATTTT
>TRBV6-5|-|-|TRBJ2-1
CASSYSTPGSYNEQFF
TGTGCCAGCAGTTACTCAACGCCAGGGTCCTACAATGAGCAGTTCTTC
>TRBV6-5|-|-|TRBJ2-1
CASSYDTGYNEQFF
TGTGCCAGCAGTTACGATACAGGTTACAATGAGCAGTTCTTC
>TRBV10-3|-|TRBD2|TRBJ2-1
CAIRVSGAFNEQFF
TGTGCCATCAGAGTTAGCGGGGCTTTCAATGAGCAGTTCTTC
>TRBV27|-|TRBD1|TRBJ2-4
CASSPTGDRGSNIQYF
TGTGCCAGCAGTCCAACCGGGGACAGGGGGTCCAACATTCAGTACTTC
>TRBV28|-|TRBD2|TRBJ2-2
CASSSPAGGNTGELFF
TGTGCCAGCAGTTCCCCAGCGGGAGGGAACACCGGGGAGCTGTTTTTT
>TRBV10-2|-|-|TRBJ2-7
CASSAGGTDYEQYF
TGCGCCAGCAGTGCAGGGGGGACTGACTACGAGCAGTACTTC
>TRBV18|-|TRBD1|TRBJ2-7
CASSTRTGGDYEQYF
TGTGCCAGCTCAACCCGGACAGGGGGCGACTACGAGCAGTACTTC
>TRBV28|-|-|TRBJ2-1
CASSMDSLNEQFF
TGTGCCAGCAGTATGGACAGTCTCAATGAGCAGTTCTTC
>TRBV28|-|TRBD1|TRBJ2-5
CASSLSGQGVRETQYF
TGTGCCAGCAGTTTATCGGGACAGGGGGTGCGAGAGACCCAGTACTTC
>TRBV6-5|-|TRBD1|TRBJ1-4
CASSYGRGSGEKLFF
TGTGCCAGCAGTTACGGCAGGGGGAGCGGTGAAAAACTGTTTTTT
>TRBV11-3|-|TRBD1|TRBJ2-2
CASTTGGTGELFF
TGTGCCAGCACTACAGGGGGTACCGGGGAGCTGTTTTTT
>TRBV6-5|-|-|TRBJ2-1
CASSPGLAYNEQFF
TGTGCCAGCAGTCCGGGACTGGCGTACAATGAGCAGTTCTTC